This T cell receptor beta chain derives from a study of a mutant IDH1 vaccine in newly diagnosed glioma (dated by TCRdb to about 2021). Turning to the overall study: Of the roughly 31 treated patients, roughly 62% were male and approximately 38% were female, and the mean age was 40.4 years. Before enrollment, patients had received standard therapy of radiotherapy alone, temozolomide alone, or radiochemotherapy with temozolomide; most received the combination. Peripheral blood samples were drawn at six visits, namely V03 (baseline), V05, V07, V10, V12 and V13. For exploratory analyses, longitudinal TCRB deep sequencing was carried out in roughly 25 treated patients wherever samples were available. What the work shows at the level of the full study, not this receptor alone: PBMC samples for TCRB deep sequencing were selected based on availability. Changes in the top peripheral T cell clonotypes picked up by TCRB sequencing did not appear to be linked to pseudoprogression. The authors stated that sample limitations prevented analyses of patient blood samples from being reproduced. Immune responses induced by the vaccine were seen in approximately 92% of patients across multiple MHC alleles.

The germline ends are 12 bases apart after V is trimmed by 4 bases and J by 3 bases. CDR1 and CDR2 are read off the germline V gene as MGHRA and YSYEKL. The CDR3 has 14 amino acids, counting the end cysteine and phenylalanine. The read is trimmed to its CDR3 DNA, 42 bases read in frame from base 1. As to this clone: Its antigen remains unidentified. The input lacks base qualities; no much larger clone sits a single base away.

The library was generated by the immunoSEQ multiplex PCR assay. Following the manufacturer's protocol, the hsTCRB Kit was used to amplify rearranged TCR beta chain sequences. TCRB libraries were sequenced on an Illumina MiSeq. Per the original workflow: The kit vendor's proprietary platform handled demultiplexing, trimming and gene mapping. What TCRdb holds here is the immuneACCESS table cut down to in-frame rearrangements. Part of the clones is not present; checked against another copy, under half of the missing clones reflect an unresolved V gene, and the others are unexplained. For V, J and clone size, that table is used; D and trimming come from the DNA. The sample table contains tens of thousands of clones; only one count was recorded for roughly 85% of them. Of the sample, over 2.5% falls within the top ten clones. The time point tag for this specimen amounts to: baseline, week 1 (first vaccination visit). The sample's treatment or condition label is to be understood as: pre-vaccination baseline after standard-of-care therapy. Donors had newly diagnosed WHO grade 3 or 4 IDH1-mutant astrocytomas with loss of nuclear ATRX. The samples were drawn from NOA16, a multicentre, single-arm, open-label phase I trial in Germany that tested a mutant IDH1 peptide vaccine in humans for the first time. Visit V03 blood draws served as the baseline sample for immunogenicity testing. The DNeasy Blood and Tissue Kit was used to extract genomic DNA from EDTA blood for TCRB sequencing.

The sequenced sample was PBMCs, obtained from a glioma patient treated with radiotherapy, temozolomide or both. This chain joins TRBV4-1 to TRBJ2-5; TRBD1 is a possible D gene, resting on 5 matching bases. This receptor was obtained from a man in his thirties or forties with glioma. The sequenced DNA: TGCGCCAGCAGCCCCGCCTGGGGCGAAGAGACCCAGTACTTC. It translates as CASSPAWGEETQYF.